This passage covers 16 T cell receptor beta chains from one sample sequenced in a study of blood T cell repertoires in COVID-19. Method: immunoSEQ multiplex PCR; TCRdb's copy keeps in-frame clones and lacks some. The sample carries about 120,000 clones, roughly 91% recorded once. Sequenced material: peripheral blood. The receptors derive from a human donor in a cohort sampled during active COVID-19.

The genes are TRBV6-2 or TRBV6-3 and TRBJ1-1; maybe TRBD1 (5 bases). V lost 0 bases and J lost 1, with 9 bases in between. The germline V gene encodes CDR1 MNHEY and CDR2 SVGEGT. This CDR3 has 15 amino acids. In nucleotides, the CDR3 is TGTGCCAGCAGTTACTCGGGGCACTGGAACACTGAAGCTTTCTTT. Its protein product is CASSYSGHWNTEAFF.

The chain recombines TRBV18 with TRBJ1-1; D is uncertain. The CDR3 has 13 amino acids. Germline CDR1 KGHSH, CDR2 LQKENI. Trimming left V 3 bases short and J 0 bases short, with 5 bases between. CDR3 region: CASSPAVNTEAFF. CDR3 nucleotide sequence: TGTGCCAGCTCACCGGCGGTGAACACTGAAGCTTTCTTT.

The chain couples TRBV4-1 to TRBJ1-2; D is possibly TRBD1 (5 bases). The CDR3 consists of 15 residues. V was trimmed by 4 bases and J by 1 base, leaving 13 bases between them. The V gene's germline CDR1 is MGHRA and CDR2 YSYEKL. CDR3 in amino acids: CASSLQWGGNYGYTF. The DNA for the CDR3 is TGCGCCAGCAGCCTACAGTGGGGCGGTAACTATGGCTACACCTTC.

V gene TRBV6-2 or TRBV6-3 combines with J gene TRBJ2-7; 14 bases line up with TRBD2. J lost 6 bases, V lost 5 bases, and 12 bases had no gene match. CDR3 size: 17 residues. Germline V lookup: CDR1 MNHEY, CDR2 SVGEGT. The CDR3 bases are TGTGCCAGCAGTCATTCGGGACTAGCGGGAGTTCGGGGCGAGCAGTACTTC. Amino acids: CASSHSGLAGVRGEQYF.

The V gene is TRBV3-1 (or the pseudogene TRBV3-2), the J gene TRBJ2-3; 13 nucleotides match TRBD2. Germline CDR1 and CDR2: LGHDT and YNNKEL (reference sequence). The CDR3 is 21 residues long. V lost 5 bases, J lost 9 bases, and 26 bases stayed unmatched. The CDR3 coding sequence is TGTGCCAGCAGCGCGACCTTCCCGGGACTAGCGGGACGCCAACTAAGGGGCACGCAGTATTTT. It codes for CASSATFPGLAGRQLRGTQYF.

This clone was observed a few times. The chain carries TRBV6-5 and TRBJ1-2; TRBD1 is a possible D gene (6 bases). Per germline, CDR1 MNHEY and CDR2 SVGAGI. The CDR3 consists of 13 residues. V was cut by 4 bases and J by 4 bases, with 10 bases left in between. The CDR3 reads CASSSGHLYGYTF. Written as DNA, the CDR3 is TGTGCCAGCAGTTCGGGACACCTCTATGGCTACACCTTC.

This chain links TRBV5-4 with TRBJ2-3; 10 bases are shared with TRBD2. The CDR3 runs 17 residues. Losses at the gene ends were 2 bases for V and 2 bases for J; bases not matched to a gene: 8. CDR1 and CDR2 from the germline V gene are SGHNT and YYREEE (reference sequence). The CDR3 bases are TGTGCCAGCAGCTTTTATAGCGGGAGGCCCTACACAGATACGCAGTATTTT. Amino acids: CASSFYSGRPYTDTQYF.

The chain uses TRBV18 and TRBJ2-3; the D gene is possibly TRBD1 (6 bases). CDR1 and CDR2 from the germline V gene are KGHSH and LQKENI. V was cut by 8 bases and J by 0 bases, with 9 bases left in between. This CDR3 is built from 13 residues. The CDR3 loop is CASGGPSTDTQYF. The DNA of the CDR3 is TGTGCCAGCGGGGGCCCCAGCACAGATACGCAGTATTTT.

The genes are TRBV19 and TRBJ2-3, with D perhaps TRBD2 (7 bases). The CDR3 extends over 13 amino acids. Germline V gene sequence: CDR1 LNHDA, CDR2 SQIVND (reference sequence). The V end was cut by 11 bases, the J end by 7 bases, with 19 bases between. The CDR3 here is CASRGAWNYTQYF. CDR3 bases: TGTGCCTCACGGGGGGCCTGGAACTATACGCAGTATTTT.

As concerns this clone: At one of its ends the junction is not consistent with the germline gene, which may arise from a read error. Additional DNA sequences in this sample encode the identical CDR3. The chain is built from TRBV10-3 and TRBJ1-1; no clear D gene. CDR1 ENHRY and CDR2 SYGVKD come from the germline V gene. CDR3 length: 13 amino acids. The CDR3: CAISVEGYTEAFF. The CDR3 DNA reads TGCGCCATCAGTGTAGAGGGATACACTGAAGCTTTCTTT.

The DNA of the CDR3 is TGCAGCGTTGGACAGAGCCTCTACAATGAGCAGTTCTTC. Protein product: CSVGQSLYNEQFF. The chain carries TRBV29-1 and TRBJ2-1, with a possible D match to TRBD1 (5 bases). V was shortened by 4 bases and J by 3 bases, with 10 bases between the two germline ends. This CDR3 has 13 amino acids. The germline V gene encodes CDR1 SQVTM and CDR2 ANQGSEA.

This clone was seen a single time. The CDR3, as DNA: TGTGCCAGCAGTTACTCATGGAGGGGCGGCGAGCAGTACTTC. It translates to CASSYSWRGGEQYF. This chain connects TRBV6-6 to TRBJ2-7; TRBD2 is a possible D gene (6 bases). The CDR3 extends over 14 amino acids. Germline V gives CDR1 MNHNY, CDR2 SVGAGI (reference sequence). Trimming left V 0 bases short and J 6 bases short, with 12 bases between.

The chain combines TRBV5-1 with TRBJ2-1; 9 bases are shared with TRBD2. Germline V gene data show CDR1 as SGHRS and CDR2 as YFSETQ. The CDR3 is made up of 15 amino acids. The J segment lost 5 bases and the V segment lost 2 bases, leaving 5 bases of the junction unmatched. CDR3 coding DNA: TGCGCCAGCAGCTTCGGGACTAGCCCTAACAATGAGCAGTTCTTC. This translates into CASSFGTSPNNEQFF.

This rearrangement joins TRBV19 to TRBJ1-3; 7 nucleotides align to TRBD1. Germline loops: CDR1 LNHDA, CDR2 SQIVND (reference sequence). CDR3 length: 15 amino acids. The V gene end was trimmed by 4 bases and the J gene end by 4 bases; junction bases not matched to a gene: 7. For the CDR3, the DNA is TGTGCCAGTAGTACCGGACAGGCGGCAGGAAACACCATATATTTT. This gives the protein CASSTGQAAGNTIYF.

This chain links TRBV12-3 or TRBV12-4 with TRBJ2-5; D remains unclear. The V and J ends lost 5 bases and 4 bases respectively, with 11 bases between them. The CDR3 totals 13 residues. The CDR3 protein is CASSPIPRETQYF. DNA for the CDR3: TGTGCCAGCAGTCCCATCCCGAGAGAGACCCAGTACTTC.

The table lists this clone with a count of one. The chain uses TRBV2 and TRBJ2-3; D is perhaps TRBD1 (7 bases). CDR3 length equals 15 residues. Germline CDR1 is SNHLY and CDR2 is FYNNEI. The ends were cut back, 10 bases at V and 0 bases at J, with 17 bases in the middle. The chain's CDR3 is CATTLATGSTDTQYF. The CDR3 bases are TGTGCCACCACCCTAGCGACAGGGAGCACAGATACGCAGTATTTT.